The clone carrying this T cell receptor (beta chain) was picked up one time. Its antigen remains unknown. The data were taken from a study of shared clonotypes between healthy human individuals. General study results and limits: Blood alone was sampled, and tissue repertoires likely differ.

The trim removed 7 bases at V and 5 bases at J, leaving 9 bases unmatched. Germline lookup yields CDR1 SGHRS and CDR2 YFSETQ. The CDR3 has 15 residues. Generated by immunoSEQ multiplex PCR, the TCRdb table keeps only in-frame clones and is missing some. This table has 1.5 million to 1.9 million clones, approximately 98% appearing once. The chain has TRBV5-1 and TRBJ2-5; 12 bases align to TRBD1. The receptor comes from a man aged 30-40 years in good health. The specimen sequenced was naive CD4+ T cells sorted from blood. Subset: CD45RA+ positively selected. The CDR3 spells CASAGTGGGWETQYF. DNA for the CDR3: TGCGCCAGCGCTGGGACAGGGGGCGGCTGGGAGACCCAGTACTTC. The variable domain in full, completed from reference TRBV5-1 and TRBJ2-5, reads KAGVTQTPRYLIKTRGQQVTLSCSPISGHRSVSWYQQTPGQGLQFLFEYFSETQRNKGNFPGRFSGRQFSNSRSEMNVSTLELGDSALYLCASAGTGGGWETQYFGPGTRLLVL.